This TCR beta chain comes out of a study of blood T cell repertoires in COVID-19. Overall study context: Acute-phase and convalescent COVID-19 samples originated in the United States, Italy and Spain. In each case, the material was cDNA or gDNA derived from T cells, B-cell-depleted T cells, or PBMCs.

How the authors handled the data: Cell counts per sample came from amplifying reference gene primers. Some clones are missing from TCRdb's copy, which holds only in-frame ones; the method was immunoSEQ multiplex PCR. The V and J calls and clone size are taken from that table; D and trimming were inferred from the DNA. The sample contains roughly 200,000 clones, over 75% of which appear only once. J lost 7 bases, V lost 6 bases, and 6 bases had no gene match. The CDR3 runs 14 residues. CDR1 and CDR2 (germline): MNHEY, SVGAGI. The material sequenced was peripheral blood. J is TRBJ1-6 and V is TRBV6-5, with 7 bases aligning to TRBD1. The source is a woman of 80 years or more with acute or convalescent COVID-19. The CDR3, as DNA: TGTGCCAGCAGCAGGGACAGCCTCAATTCACCCCTCCACTTT. Translation: CASSRDSLNSPLHF.